This is a list of T cell receptor beta chains from one sample in a study of cytomegalovirus exposure and HLA in healthy donors. Libraries were prepared by immunoSEQ multiplex PCR; TCRdb keeps only in-frame clonotypes and omits some of them. The table shows about 120,000 clones, with 80% to 85% occurring only once. Input material: PBMCs. The receptors were sampled from a middle-aged woman in good health and CMV-seronegative. Both conserved end residues are part of each CDR3. The order of the fields is D gene, J gene, clone size, V gene, CDR3 DNA, CDR3 protein. The D gene is left open where the match is weak. A clone size is listed for some rows: how often the clone was seen (once, few, many), or a class if it is expanded.

>TRBD2|TRBJ2-3|-|TRBV9
TGTGCCAGCAGCCCCAGTGGGCGGGGGGGCACAGATACGCAGTATTTT
CASSPSGRGGTDTQYF
>-|TRBJ1-2|-|TRBV2
TGTGCCAGCAAGGGGGAAAGTATCTATGGCTACACCTTC
CASKGESIYGYTF
>-|TRBJ2-5|-|TRBV5-4
TGTGCCAGCAGCTTACGATCGGGAGATCGAGAGACCCAGTACTTC
CASSLRSGDRETQYF
>-|TRBJ1-5|-|TRBV19
TGTGCCAGTAGTATTAGGGGGGGAGGATATAGCAATCAGCCCCAGCATTTT
CASSIRGGGYSNQPQHF
>TRBD1|TRBJ1-1|-|TRBV7-9
TGTGCCAGCAGTCGTCTCCGGGACAGGGGGCACACTGAAGCTTTCTTT
CASSRLRDRGHTEAFF
>-|TRBJ1-1|-|TRBV5-1
TGCGCCAGCAGCTTGAATACAGCAGCTATGAACACTGAAGCTTTCTTT
CASSLNTAAMNTEAFF
>-|TRBJ2-1|-|TRBV19
TGTGCCAGTAGTATTAGTAACTTCAATGAGCAGTTCTTC
CASSISNFNEQFF
>TRBD1|TRBJ1-6|-|TRBV5-1
TGCGCCAGCAGCGACAGGGGGGCTAATTCACCCCTCCACTTT
CASSDRGANSPLHF
>-|TRBJ1-4|-|TRBV7-2
TGTGCCAGCAGCTCCGAGGGCCCGATCAATGAAAAACTGTTTTTT
CASSSEGPINEKLFF
>-|TRBJ2-2|-|TRBV19
TGTGCCAGTAGTATGAAAGGGGCGGGGACCGGGGAGCTGTTTTTT
CASSMKGAGTGELFF
>-|TRBJ2-5|-|TRBV4-1
TGCGCCAGCAGCCCGATCGGTAGCGGAAAAGAGACCCAGTACTTC
CASSPIGSGKETQYF
>-|TRBJ2-1|-|TRBV7-6
TGTGCCAGCAGCTTAGTCGACAACAATGAGCAGTTCTTC
CASSLVDNNEQFF
>TRBD1|TRBJ2-1|-|TRBV19
TGTGCCAGTACGGGACAGGCCAACAATGAGCAGTTCTTC
CASTGQANNEQFF
>-|TRBJ1-2|-|TRBV11-2
TGTGCCAGCAGCAGGGTCGGGGGTACGGTCTATGGCTACACCTTC
CASSRVGGTVYGYTF
>TRBD1|TRBJ1-5|once|TRBV19
TGTGCCAGTAGCATTAAGACAGGGGATCAGCCCCAGCATTTT
CASSIKTGDQPQHF
>-|TRBJ1-2|-|TRBV30
TGTGCCTGGAGTGTACGCAGTAACTATGGCTACACCTTC
CAWSVRSNYGYTF
>-|TRBJ1-6|-|TRBV2
TGTGCCAGCAGTGTAAGGGGCAACCGGGATAATTCACCCCTCCACTTT
CASSVRGNRDNSPLHF
>TRBD2|TRBJ2-7|-|TRBV19
TGTGCCAGTAGTATCAGCGGGGGGGATCCTTACGAGCAGTACTTC
CASSISGGDPYEQYF
>-|TRBJ1-1|-|TRBV19
TGTGCCAGTAGTAAAACGAACGGGGGGCGCCTCGAAGCTTTCTTT
CASSKTNGGRLEAFF
>TRBD1|TRBJ2-6|few|TRBV6-4
TGTGCCAGCAGCCTAGGGGGCGCTGGGGCCAACGTCCTGACTTTC
CASSLGGAGANVLTF
>-|TRBJ2-5|once|TRBV7-6
TGTGCCAGCAGCTTAGGACTAGGGGCGGGTCAAGAGACCCAGTACTTC
CASSLGLGAGQETQYF
>TRBD1|TRBJ1-5|-|TRBV6-5
TGTGCCAGCAGTTCCTTGGACAGGGGGGATCAGCCCCAGCATTTT
CASSSLDRGDQPQHF
>-|TRBJ1-2|few|TRBV12-5
TGTGCTAGTGGTTTGGTAGCAGTGATCGACAATACTAACTATGGCTACACCTTC
CASGLVAVIDNTNYGYTF
>-|TRBJ2-3|-|TRBV4-3
TGCGCCAGCAGCCCAGGGGAGGGGACAGATACGCAGTATTTT
CASSPGEGTDTQYF
>TRBD2|TRBJ2-1|few|TRBV5-1
TGCGCCAGCAGCCCTACTAGCGGGGTCTACAATGAGCAGTTCTTC
CASSPTSGVYNEQFF
>TRBD2|TRBJ2-7|-|TRBV5-3
TGTGCCAGAAGCTTGGGAGCGGGACCCTATCGCTACGAGCAGTACTTC
CARSLGAGPYRYEQYF
>TRBD1|TRBJ2-2|-|TRBV27
TGTGCCAGCAGCCGGGACAGAATAAACACCGGGGAGCTGTTTTTT
CASSRDRINTGELFF
>-|TRBJ2-7|-|TRBV28
TGTGCCAGCAGTCCAACCGTCCGGGACACCTACGAGCAGTACTTC
CASSPTVRDTYEQYF
>TRBD2|TRBJ2-2|-|TRBV11-2
TGTGCCAGCAGCTTAGCACTAGCGGGCAGGAATGCGAACACCGGGGAGCTGTTTTTT
CASSLALAGRNANTGELFF
>TRBD2|TRBJ2-7|-|TRBV13
TGTGCCAGCAGCCCGACGACCGGACTAGCGGGAGGGGAGCAGTACTTC
CASSPTTGLAGGEQYF
>-|TRBJ2-7|-|TRBV12-5
TGTGCTAGTGGTTTGGTGGCAGGCGCGACCTACGAGCAGTACTTC
CASGLVAGATYEQYF
>-|TRBJ2-7|-|TRBV25-1
TGTGCCAGCAGTGGCTTAGGGGGGGGTCTCTCCTACGAGCAGTACTTC
CASSGLGGGLSYEQYF
>-|TRBJ2-7|-|TRBV10-1
TGCGCCAGCAGCACAGTCAGGGTCTCCTACGAGCAGTACTTC
CASSTVRVSYEQYF
>-|TRBJ2-3|-|TRBV4-2
TGTGCCAGCAGCCAAGGCGGGATCACAGATACGCAGTATTTT
CASSQGGITDTQYF
>-|TRBJ2-1|-|TRBV5-1
TGCGCCAGCAGTTGGGGGGGCCCCTACAATGAGCAGTTCTTC
CASSWGGPYNEQFF
>TRBD2|TRBJ2-5|-|TRBV7-2
TGTGCCAGCAGCTTAAGGGGGCCCATAGCGGGGGGCAGGGAGACCCAGTACTTC
CASSLRGPIAGGRETQYF
>-|TRBJ2-7|-|TRBV10-1
TGCGCCAGCAGGCAGGGCAACTACGAGCAGTACTTC
CASRQGNYEQYF
>TRBD2|TRBJ2-7|-|TRBV2
TGTGCCAGCAGTGAAGCCTGGCCGGGACTAGCGGGGATGGTCTACGAGCAGTACTTC
CASSEAWPGLAGMVYEQYF
>TRBD1|TRBJ2-2|-|TRBV15
TGTGCCACCAGCAGAGGTCTGACAGGGGGCACCGGGGAGCTGTTTTTT
CATSRGLTGGTGELFF
>-|TRBJ2-7|few|TRBV10-1
TGCGCCAGCAGTGAGTCGATAGGGGGGGCCGAGCAGTACTTC
CASSESIGGAEQYF
>TRBD1|TRBJ1-2|-|TRBV6-1
TGTGCCAGCAGTGAATCAGGGGGCAAGGACTATGGCTACACCTTC
CASSESGGKDYGYTF
>TRBD2|TRBJ2-3|-|TRBV5-1
TGCGCCAGCAGACCGGGGACTAGCGGGGGATCAGATACGCAGTATTTT
CASRPGTSGGSDTQYF
>-|TRBJ2-7|-|TRBV5-1
TGCGCCAGCAGCTCGGAGGGTACCTACGAGCAGTACTTC
CASSSEGTYEQYF
>TRBD2|TRBJ2-4|-|TRBV11-3
TGTGCCAGCAGCCAGCGGGGAGGGAACATTCAGTACTTC
CASSQRGGNIQYF
>TRBD1|TRBJ1-1|few|TRBV5-8
TGTGCCAGCAGCCGAGGGACAGGGAAGAAAGCTTTCTTT
CASSRGTGKKAFF
>-|TRBJ1-5|-|TRBV19
TGTGCCAGTAGTATCGAGACAGGCCGTTTAGGCAATCAGCCCCAGCATTTT
CASSIETGRLGNQPQHF
>TRBD2|TRBJ2-7|once|TRBV7-2
TGTGCCAGCAGCTTTCGTAGCGGGGGAAGCTCCTACGAGCAGTACTTC
CASSFRSGGSSYEQYF
>-|TRBJ1-4|-|TRBV5-1
TGCGCCAGCAGCTTGGAGCCCGAAAAACTGTTTTTT
CASSLEPEKLFF
>-|TRBJ2-7|-|TRBV6-6
TGTGCCAGCGATCAGGGAAGATTATACGAGCAGTACTTC
CASDQGRLYEQYF
>-|TRBJ2-3|-|TRBV27
TGTGCCAGCATTGAGGGCGCAGATACGCAGTATTTT
CASIEGADTQYF
>-|TRBJ1-2|few|TRBV5-1
TGCGCCAGCAGCTGGGGGGACTCTAGCTATGGCTACACCTTC
CASSWGDSSYGYTF